This T cell receptor beta chain was recovered during a study of cytomegalovirus exposure and HLA in healthy donors. Turning to this clone: Its antigen is as yet unknown.

The PCR employed 60 Vbeta primers together with 13 Jbeta primers. This table comes from immunoSEQ multiplex PCR, and its TCRdb copy is limited to in-frame clones, with some not included. The profile shows 120,000 or so clones, 65% to 80% of them singletons. General observations from the study: Segments of the TCR beta V type were, in most cases, productive about 90% or about 30% of the time in an earlier analysis. Sequencing depth across donors, presence/absence analyses assumed, was roughly uniform.

V lost 2 bases and J lost 2, with 7 bases in between. Germline V gene lookup returns CDR1 SGHTA and CDR2 FQGNSA. This CDR3 spans 13 amino acids. Specimen: PBMCs. This TCR came from a man younger than 40 in good health and CMV-seronegative. The V gene is TRBV7-2, the J gene TRBJ2-7; a weak D match, TRBD2 (6 bases). The CDR3 here is CASSLRGTYEQYF. The DNA for the CDR3 is TGTGCCAGCAGCTTACGGGGGACCTACGAGCAGTACTTC. The entire variable domain, with the rest obtained from reference TRBV7-2 and TRBJ2-7, is as follows: GAGVSQSPSNKVTEKGKDVELRCDPISGHTALYWYRQSLGQGLEFLIYFQGNSAPDKSGLPSDRFSAERTGGSVSTLTIQRTQQEDSAVYLCASSLRGTYEQYFGPGTRLTVT.